Listed here are 3 T cell receptor beta chains from one sample, sequenced in a study of T cells in Graves' hyperthyroidism and ophthalmopathy. There were TCR beta CDR3 regions amplified from RNA transcripts. A first-round RT-PCR of the TCR CDR3 used the HTBI primer set. TCRdb reprocessed the multiplex PCR reads via MiXCR and lists one record per CDR3 protein. There are a few hundred thousand distinct CDR3 sequences in the sample; roughly 14% occur only once, and about an eighth lies in the top ten. Input material: blood. These receptor sequences come from a woman aged 40 to 49 with Graves' hyperthyroidism that later progressed to Graves' ophthalmopathy.

With regard to this clonotype: This may be a read error: a much more frequent sequence differs by one nucleotide. The gene calls are TRBV20-1 and TRBJ2-1, with D unclear. Trimming removed 2 bases at V and 13 bases at J, with 12 bases between. The CDR3 sequence is 11 residues long. Germline CDR1 is DFQATT and CDR2 is SNEGSKA (reference sequence). The CDR3 loop is CSARQFAGQFF. CDR3 sequence (DNA): TGCAGTGCTAGACAGTTTGCTGGACAGTTCTTC.

In this sample, this clonotype turned up many times. The chain is built from TRBV2 and TRBJ2-7, with a possible D match to TRBD2 (5 bases). The CDR3 is 12 amino acids. V was clipped by 7 bases and J by 3 bases, with 10 bases between them. CDR1 is SNHLY and CDR2 is FYNNEI in the germline V gene. The CDR3 DNA reads as TGTGCCAGCACGTCCGACTACTACGAGCAGTACTTC. Translated: CASTSDYYEQYF.

The chain recombines TRBV12-3 or TRBV12-4 with TRBJ2-1; 9 nucleotides align to TRBD1. The CDR3 is made up of 14 amino acids. With V trimmed by 9 bases and J by 8 bases, 11 bases remained unmatched. The CDR3 reads CASFRAGQGDEQFF. The CDR3 coding sequence is TGTGCCAGTTTCCGAGCGGGACAGGGTGATGAGCAGTTCTTC.